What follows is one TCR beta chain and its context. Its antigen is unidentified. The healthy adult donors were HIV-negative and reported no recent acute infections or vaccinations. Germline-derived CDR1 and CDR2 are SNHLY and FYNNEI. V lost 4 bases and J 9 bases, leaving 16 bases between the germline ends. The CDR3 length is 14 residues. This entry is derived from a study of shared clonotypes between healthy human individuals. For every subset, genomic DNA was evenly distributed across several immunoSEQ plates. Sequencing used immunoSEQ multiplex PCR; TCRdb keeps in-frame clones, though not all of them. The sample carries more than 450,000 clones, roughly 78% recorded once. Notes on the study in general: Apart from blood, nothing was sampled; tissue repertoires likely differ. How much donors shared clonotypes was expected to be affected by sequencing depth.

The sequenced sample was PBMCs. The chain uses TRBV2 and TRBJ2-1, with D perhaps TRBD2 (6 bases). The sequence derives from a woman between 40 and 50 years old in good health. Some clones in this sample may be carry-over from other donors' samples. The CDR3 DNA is TGTGCCAGCAGTGTTGGGATAGCCGGGGGTGAGCAGTTCTTC. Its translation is CASSVGIAGGEQFF.